The sequence of this T cell receptor beta chain was determined in a study of blood T cells in healthy people across ages. The CDR3 is 14 amino acids. The trim removed 4 bases at V and 3 bases at J, leaving 6 bases unmatched. Per the germline V gene, CDR1 is LGHDT and CDR2 is YNNKEL (reference sequence). This clonotype was seen a handful of times. The antigen is not known. PCR was performed a second time for 7 to 11 cycles using a sample-barcoded 5' primer and a J-beta primer mix. A template-switch adaptor containing 12 random nucleotides labeled each cDNA molecule. TCRdb recomputed calls from the 5' RACE reads with MiXCR, one row per CDR3 protein. This sample has about 800,000 distinct CDR3 sequences, with about half found just once. Study-wide points: The diversity estimates, figures obtained from one million T cells, were considered underestimates. Among T cells, TCR beta diversity per million cells dropped roughly linearly as age rose.

This TCR derives from a man older than 75 in good health. The chain uses TRBV3-1 and TRBJ2-7, with 7 bases aligning to TRBD2. What was sequenced was blood. CDR3 sequence: CASSLTSVGYEQYF. CDR3 DNA: TGTGCCAGCAGCCTCACTAGCGTTGGCTACGAGCAGTACTTC.